The 10 T cell receptor beta chains below were found in one sample sequenced in a study of blood T cells in healthy people across ages. With a J-beta primer mix and a sample-barcoded 5' primer, a second PCR ran about 6 to 11 cycles. TCRdb reanalysed the 5' RACE reads using MiXCR and keeps one entry per CDR3 protein. The sample lists 800,000 or so distinct CDR3 sequences; 20% to 25% were seen once. This sample also belongs to another study, concerning T cells of mothers and their children.

What was sequenced was blood. The receptors derive from a boy between 10 and 17 years old in good health.

The table lists this clonotype with a few counts. The rearrangement uses TRBV4-3 and TRBJ1-4; D uncertain. The germline CDR1 and CDR2 sequences are LGHNA and YSLEER. The CDR3 sequence is 16 residues long. The V and J ends lost 4 bases and 3 bases respectively, with 15 bases between them. The DNA for the CDR3 is TGCGCCAGCAGCCTCTCACGGGGTTTAGCTAATGAAAAACTGTTTTTT. It encodes CASSLSRGLANEKLFF.

The CDR3 reads CASSPGVNWNTEAFF. Written as DNA, the CDR3 is TGTGCCAGCAGCCCAGGGGTCAACTGGAACACTGAAGCTTTCTTT. The rearrangement uses TRBV5-5 and TRBJ1-1; a weak D match, TRBD1 (6 bases). CDR3 size: 15 residues. V lost 4 bases, J lost 1 base, and 14 bases lay in between. Per the germline V gene, CDR1 is SGHKS and CDR2 is YYEKEE (reference sequence). Variable domain in full (rest from reference TRBV5-5 and TRBJ1-1): DAGVTQSPTHLIKTRGQQVTLRCSPISGHKSVSWYQQVLGQGPQFIFQYYEKEERGRGNFPDRFSARQFPNYSSELNVNALLLGDSALYLCASSPGVNWNTEAFFGQGTRLTVV.

This clonotype was seen a handful of times. V gene TRBV6-2 or TRBV6-3 combines with J gene TRBJ2-5; 11 nucleotides agree with TRBD2. The germline V gene has CDR1 MNHEY and CDR2 SVGEGT. Trimming took 5 bases from V and 5 from J; bases not matched to a gene: 7. The CDR3 totals 15 residues. The CDR3, as DNA: TGTGCCAGCAGTGAGCCTAGCGGGGGGAGGGAGACCCAGTACTTC. As protein: CASSEPSGGRETQYF.

This clonotype was detected many times. The rearrangement joins TRBV10-3 to TRBJ1-6, with 10 nucleotides matching TRBD1. Germline loops: CDR1 ENHRY, CDR2 SYGVKD. Trimming at V came to 8 bases and at J to 10 bases, leaving 8 bases not matched to a gene. This CDR3 has 14 residues. The DNA for the CDR3 is TGTGCCATCGGACAGGGGGATCTTGTATCACCCCTCCACTTT. It codes for CAIGQGDLVSPLHF.

This chain uses TRBV4-1 with TRBJ2-5, with D possibly matching TRBD1 (6 bases). In germline, CDR1 is MGHRA, CDR2 YSYEKL. This CDR3 spans 16 amino acids. Trimming took 4 bases from V and 9 from J, leaving 24 bases between them. Written as DNA, the CDR3 is TGCGCCAGCAGCCTTTGGGGCCCACAGGGAGTTGGGGCCCAGTACTTC. It encodes CASSLWGPQGVGAQYF.

This sequence joins TRBV20-1 and TRBJ2-5; 7 bases line up with TRBD2. Trimming removed 3 bases from V and 5 bases from J; junction bases left unmatched: 12. This CDR3 comprises 15 residues. The V gene's germline CDR1 is DFQATT and CDR2 SNEGSKA (reference sequence). The CDR3 coding sequence is TGCAGTGCTAGTTCCTCGGCGGGAGTCGATGAGACCCAGTACTTC. As protein: CSASSSAGVDETQYF.

This chain joins TRBV29-1 and TRBJ2-1, with 7 bases matching TRBD1. V trimming: 4 bases; J trimming: 10 bases; junction bases outside the gene matches: 13. Germline CDR1 and CDR2: SQVTM and ANQGSEA. This CDR3 is built from 14 residues. CDR3 DNA: TGCAGCGTTGCTGCGGGTAAAAGAGGGGGCGAGCAGTTCTTC. Encoded protein: CSVAAGKRGGEQFF.

The chain is built from TRBV6-2 or TRBV6-3 and TRBJ1-2, with TRBD1 as a possible D gene (5 bases). The V gene's germline CDR1 is MNHEY and CDR2 SVGEGT. The CDR3 consists of 13 residues. Trimming removed 5 bases at V and 8 bases at J, with 15 bases between. The CDR3 loop is CASSRDVVGGYTF. CDR3 nucleotides: TGTGCCAGCAGTCGGGACGTTGTCGGCGGCTACACCTTC.

Only a few counts were recorded for this clonotype. This chain uses TRBV7-2 with TRBJ1-1; tentatively, D is TRBD1 (6 bases). Germline lookup yields CDR1 SGHTA and CDR2 FQGNSA. Trimming removed 6 bases from V and 0 bases from J, with 8 bases in between. This CDR3 region has 13 residues. The CDR3 region is CASRNRVNTEAFF. The CDR3 DNA reads TGTGCCAGCAGAAACAGGGTGAACACTGAAGCTTTCTTT.

This clonotype was observed a few times. The genes are TRBV5-1 and TRBJ1-4; weak D call: TRBD1 (6 bases). The CDR3 loop spans 15 amino acids. Trimming removed 4 bases from V and 4 bases from J, with 14 bases in between. Germline V gene lookup returns CDR1 SGHRS and CDR2 YFSETQ. The CDR3 nucleotides read TGCGCCAGCAGCGTAATACAGGGTGGTAATGAAAAACTGTTTTTT. Protein product: CASSVIQGGNEKLFF.